This paragraph covers one T cell receptor beta chain sequence. Its antigen is currently unknown. Survey level resolution was used for TCRB sequencing. Measured with immunoSEQ multiplex PCR; TCRdb has only the in-frame clones, and not every one. The table records about 9,400 clones, about 80% of them present only once. Specified time point: 2014-2015 season, 7 days after vaccination. This CDR3 region has 14 residues. Germline CDR1 is SNHLY and CDR2 is FYNNEI. Trimming removed 7 bases at V and 7 bases at J, with 19 bases between. The sample is drawn from a study of follicular helper T cells after annual influenza vaccination. Study-wide points: ICOS-CD38- cTfh most often held earlier Day 7 ICOS+CD38+ clones. Yearly vaccinations repeatedly recalled conserved clonotypes in ICOS+CD38+ cTfh.

The sample consisted of CXCR5- memory CD4+ T cells sorted from blood, taken 7 days after influenza vaccination. This TCR derives from an adult who received the influenza vaccine. V and J are TRBV2 and TRBJ1-2; TRBD1 might be the D (6 bases). The CDR3 sequence: CASTFLGGAGGYTF. CDR3 DNA sequence: TGTGCCAGCACCTTCCTTGGGGGGGCTGGTGGCTACACCTTC.